Given below is one TCR beta chain in context. Its antigen remains undetermined. No base qualities exist here, and no much larger clone lies one base off it. Collaborating institutions collected whole blood in K2EDTA tubes following their own protocols. For TCRbeta analysis, collaborators shipped samples in one of three forms: frozen whole blood, isolated PBMCs, or DNA extracted from either of those sample types. This specimen belongs to a study of blood T cell repertoires in COVID-19 (dated by TCRdb to between 2020 and 2021). Regarding the research as a whole: The collaborator samples originated in the United States, Italy and Spain and spanned the acute and convalescent phases of COVID-19. The material from the prospective study consisted of cDNA or gDNA derived from T cells, B-cell-depleted T cells, or PBMCs. Sample metadata almost always included a de-identified subject ID, COVID-19 status, age in years and sex. Subjects who had been exposed to COVID-19, were actively infected with it, or had recovered from it provided the deeply sampled blood TCRbeta repertoires that made up the dataset. Where HLA class I and class II types were available, the types were taken from metadata supplied by the sample provider, not from assay-based typing. The repertoires were released in a freely available public database intended as a resource for research on the immune response to SARS-CoV-2. Samples were obtained from the ongoing ImmuneRACE study (first 160 participants) and from some 1,300 subjects provided by 6 global collaborators.

The CDR3, cysteine through phenylalanine, is 16 amino acids long. Only the CDR3 DNA is retained, 48 bases long and in frame from the first base. V is cut back by 0 bases and J by 10 bases, with 13 bases in the junction unmatched. From the germline V gene (reference sequence), CDR1 is LGHDT and CDR2 is YNNKEL. Findings and caveats that apply to the study as a whole: The quantity of clinical and demographic metadata differed by source and by participant and was supplied without curation.

The immunoSEQ Assay, a bias-controlled multiplex PCR, was used to amplify TCRbeta CDR3 regions from genomic DNA. The source study handled its data this way. The number of nucleated cells in each sample was estimated from the amplification of reference gene primers within the assay. To quantify the absolute abundance of each unique TCRbeta CDR3 rearrangement, sequence reads were collapsed and filtered. Productive Simpson clonality was computed per sample as the square root of Simpson's diversity index over productive rearrangements. The table comes from immuneACCESS by way of TCRdb, which keeps in-frame sequences with V and J called. Part of the clones is missing from these tables; in studies checked, under half for an unresolved V gene and the rest for unknown reasons. That table supplies the V and J calls and clone size; D and trimming were determined from the DNA. This sample holds 45,000 to 60,000 clones; 91% were observed only once. Less than 8% of the sample lies in the top ten.

Sequenced: peripheral blood. This clonotype originated in a man in his sixties or seventies with active COVID-19. The chain links TRBV3-1 (or the pseudogene TRBV3-2) with TRBJ2-3; the central 7 bases match TRBD1. At the DNA level, the sequence is TGTGCCAGCAGCCAAGAGACAGGGAGCTTACCCTGGGCGCAGTATTTT. The encoded protein is CASSQETGSLPWAQYF.